Detailed here is one TCR beta chain. It lacks a known antigen. No much larger clonotype is one base removed from it; base qualities were not supplied. The data originate from a study of blood T cell repertoires in COVID-19 (dated by TCRdb to the early 2020s). Regarding the study in general: Collaborator samples came from the United States, Italy and Spain and covered acute and convalescent phases of COVID-19. The prospective study material was composed of cDNA or gDNA derived from T cells, B-cell-depleted T cells, or PBMCs. Subjects who had been exposed to COVID-19, were actively infected with it, or had recovered from it provided the deeply sampled blood TCRbeta repertoires that made up the dataset. A freely available public database, intended as a resource for researchers studying the immune response to SARS-CoV-2, is where the repertoires were released. Samples were obtained from the ongoing ImmuneRACE study (first 160 participants) and from over 1,000 subjects provided by 6 global collaborators. Nearly every sample came with metadata listing a de-identified subject ID, COVID-19 status, age in years and sex. HLA class I and class II types, where available, came from metadata supplied by the sample provider rather than from assay-based typing. The paper as a whole reports these results and caveats: Clinical and demographic metadata were provided uncurated, with the amount varying by source and participant.

The CDR3 covers 16 residues, taking in both the cysteine and the phenylalanine. CDR3 DNA only is kept here, 48 bases in frame from base 1. V is pruned by 6 bases and J by 3 bases, leaving 10 bases of the junction without a gene match. The germline V gene supplies CDR1 SNHLY and CDR2 FYNNEI. The collaborating institutions used their own protocols to collect whole blood in K2EDTA tubes. For TCRbeta analysis, collaborator samples were shipped as frozen whole blood, as isolated PBMCs, or as DNA extracted from either sample type. The immunoSEQ Assay, a bias-controlled multiplex PCR, was used to amplify TCRbeta CDR3 regions from genomic DNA. As for how the authors treated the data: Nucleated cell counts per sample were estimated from amplification of reference gene primers within the assay. To quantify the absolute abundance of each unique TCRbeta CDR3 rearrangement, sequence reads were collapsed and filtered. Productive Simpson clonality was computed per sample as the square root of Simpson's diversity index over productive rearrangements. Imported from immuneACCESS, the table was reduced by TCRdb to in-frame sequences with V and J called. These copies leave out some clones; in studies compared against another copy, an unresolved V gene accounts for under half, and the cause of the remainder is not known. D and trimming were read from the DNA, whereas the V and J calls and clone size are those reported in that table. The sample table shows approximately 230,000 clones, and around four fifths are seen once. The ten largest account for roughly 21% of the sample.

This receptor was identified in a man younger than 45 with active or convalescent COVID-19. The rearranged chain carries TRBV2 and TRBJ1-1, and TRBD1 matches 10 of the central bases. The sequenced sample consisted of peripheral blood. The DNA is TGTGCCAGCAGAGGGACAGGGGCCCTAATACACACTGAAGCTTTCTTT. Its coded protein is CASRGTGALIHTEAFF.